Listed here are 31 T cell receptor beta chains from one sample, sequenced in a study of vaccination and CD4 T cells after COVID-19. The Oncomine TCR Beta short-read assay was what sequenced the DNA obtained from cultured CD4+ T cells. A single record per CDR3 protein comes from TCRdb applying MiXCR to the PCR reads. This table holds 9,500 to 15,000 distinct CDR3 sequences, roughly 73% found once. Treatment of the sample: roughly nine-day PBMC culture with coronavirus spike peptide pools or control peptides (ViraFEST assay). These TCRs' antigens remain unknown. The specimen was CD4+ T cells from blood, cultured in vitro. The receptors derive from a human donor who had recovered from COVID-19.

The CDR3 reads CASSYGGSGNQPQHF. CDR3 nucleotide sequence: TGTGCCAGCAGTTACGGGGGGTCTGGCAATCAGCCCCAGCATTTT. The rearrangement uses TRBV6-5 and TRBJ1-5, with D possibly being TRBD1 (5 bases). CDR3 size: 15 residues. Deletions cut 2 bases from V and 2 bases from J, with 10 bases between. CDR1 and CDR2 (germline): MNHEY, SVGAGI.

The V call is TRBV20-1, the J call TRBJ2-5, with D hard to call. The germline CDR1 and CDR2 sequences are DFQATT and SNEGSKA (reference sequence). V was clipped by 1 base and J by 4 bases, with 13 bases between them. The CDR3 is made up of 14 amino acids. DNA for the CDR3: TGCAGTGCTAGAGGCTTGACCCGTTTAGAGACCCAGTACTTC. Its translation is CSARGLTRLETQYF.

The rearrangement uses TRBV27 and TRBJ2-4, with TRBD1 identical over 8 bases. Looked up from germline, CDR1 is MNHEY and CDR2 is SMNVEV (reference sequence). J gave up 4 bases and V 5 bases, and 10 bases lay outside the gene matches. The length of the CDR3 is 16 residues. The CDR3 spells CASSGARDRLKNIQYF. The CDR3 DNA sequence: TGTGCCAGCAGTGGGGCCCGGGACAGGCTAAAAAACATTCAGTACTTC.

The chain is built from TRBV29-1 and TRBJ2-7; 10 bases map to TRBD2. CDR3 size: 14 residues. Unmatched junction bases numbered 6, after V lost 7 bases and J lost 0 bases. Germline-derived CDR1 and CDR2 are SQVTM and ANQGSEA. The CDR3 DNA reads as TGCAGCGGAACGCTAGCGGGAGCCTCCTACGAGCAGTACTTC. Translated: CSGTLAGASYEQYF.

The V and J genes are TRBV27 and TRBJ1-2; a possible D gene is TRBD1 (5 bases). The germline V gene encodes CDR1 MNHEY and CDR2 SMNVEV (reference sequence). Deletions cut 7 bases from V and 4 bases from J, with 19 bases between. CDR3 length equals 15 residues. The CDR3 protein is CASTCAPGVSYGYTF. The DNA for the CDR3 is TGTGCCAGCACATGCGCACCGGGGGTGAGCTATGGCTACACCTTC.

The V and J genes are TRBV12-5 and TRBJ2-3, with 11 bases matching TRBD2. Per germline, CDR1 LGHNT and CDR2 FRNRAP. The CDR3 has 20 residues. V was pared by 6 bases and J by 0 bases, with 17 bases of the junction left unmatched. CDR3 nucleotide sequence: TGTGCTAGTGGCCTAGTGTCGGGGGGACTAGCGGCAGATAGCACAGATACGCAGTATTTT. Protein: CASGLVSGGLAADSTDTQYF.

This chain links TRBV6-2 or TRBV6-3 with TRBJ2-3; D gene uncertain. CDR1 MNHEY and CDR2 SVGEGT come from the germline V gene. V was clipped by 0 bases and J by 6 bases, with 4 bases between them. The CDR3 spans 12 residues. CDR3 sequence reads: CASSYSHDTQYF. DNA of the CDR3: TGTGCCAGCAGTTACTCACACGATACGCAGTATTTT.

The chain uses TRBV7-2 and TRBJ1-2; unclear D gene. CDR1 SGHTA and CDR2 FQGNSA come from the germline V gene. The CDR3 length is 15 residues. Trimming removed 6 bases from V and 4 bases from J, with 18 bases in between. CDR3 region: CASRPDPNSIYGYTF. The CDR3 DNA reads TGTGCCAGCAGACCAGACCCTAATTCGATCTATGGCTACACCTTC.

CDR3 sequence reads: CAAAPGANSGEQYF. DNA for the CDR3: TGTGCCGCAGCTCCGGGGGCAAACTCTGGGGAGCAGTACTTC. The V and J genes are TRBV6-1 and TRBJ2-7; D is perhaps TRBD1 or TRBD2 (6 bases each). In germline, CDR1 is MNHNS, CDR2 SASEGT. V was shortened by 11 bases and J by 7 bases, with 24 bases between the two germline ends. This CDR3 is 14 amino acids long.

V usage is TRBV20-1 and J usage is TRBJ1-3; no reliable D call. Germline CDR1 reads DFQATT; CDR2 reads SNEGSKA (reference sequence). Trimming took off 0 bases at V and 0 bases at J, with 12 bases between the two ends. The CDR3 loop spans 16 amino acids. CDR3 nucleotide sequence: TGCAGTGCTAGAGATTCCGGGAGAGGCTCTGGAAACACCATATATTTT. It yields the protein CSARDSGRGSGNTIYF.

V and J are TRBV24-1 and TRBJ2-3, with D unresolved. CDR1 KGHDR and CDR2 SFDVKD come from the germline V gene. The CDR3 length is 13 residues. Trimming took off 3 bases at V and 3 bases at J, with 6 bases between the two ends. The CDR3 loop is CATSDPGTDTQYF. The CDR3 bases are TGTGCCACCAGTGATCCCGGAACAGATACGCAGTATTTT.

The chain uses TRBV9 and TRBJ1-3; D is ambiguous. Germline V gene lookup returns CDR1 SGDLS and CDR2 YYNGEE. This CDR3 has 15 amino acids. V was clipped by 3 bases and J by 2 bases, with 12 bases between them. CDR3 loop: CASSGTPDTGNTIYF. The CDR3 bases are TGTGCCAGCAGCGGGACGCCCGACACTGGAAACACCATATATTTT.

The CDR3: CAIRPEGLAGYEQYF. The CDR3 DNA reads as TGTGCCATCAGGCCAGAGGGACTAGCGGGTTACGAGCAGTACTTC. The chain combines TRBV10-3 with TRBJ2-7, with 12 nucleotides matching TRBD2. The CDR3 has 15 residues. J lost 4 bases, V lost 6 bases, and 7 bases had no gene match. Germline CDR1 ENHRY, CDR2 SYGVKD.

This clonotype was picked up one time. The chain uses TRBV7-2 and TRBJ2-3; TRBD2 matches 12 bases. The CDR3 extends over 16 amino acids. The ends lost 5 bases at V and 6 bases at J; junction bases unmatched: 9. Germline assignment: CDR1 SGHTA and CDR2 FQGNSA. For the CDR3, the DNA is TGTGCCAGCAGCCCCGGACTAGCGGGACCTCCGGATACGCAGTATTTT. This translates into CASSPGLAGPPDTQYF. The entire variable domain, with the rest obtained from reference TRBV7-2 and TRBJ2-3, is as follows: GAGVSQSPSNKVTEKGKDVELRCDPISGHTALYWYRQSLGQGLEFLIYFQGNSAPDKSGLPSDRFSAERTGGSVSTLTIQRTQQEDSAVYLCASSPGLAGPPDTQYFGPGTRLTVL.

The chain joins TRBV6-5 to TRBJ2-1; the match to TRBD1 covers 8 bases. Germline V gene sequence: CDR1 MNHEY, CDR2 SVGAGI. V dropped 2 bases and J dropped 6; count of bases not matched to a gene: 3. The CDR3 runs to 14 residues. CDR3 in amino acids: CASSYDRGGNEQFF. The CDR3 nucleotides read TGTGCCAGCAGTTACGACAGGGGCGGCAATGAGCAGTTCTTC.

The chain joins TRBV6-5 to TRBJ1-1, with D perhaps matching TRBD1 (6 bases). CDR1 and CDR2 (germline): MNHEY, SVGAGI. V lost 0 bases and J 6 bases, leaving 17 bases between the germline ends. The length of the CDR3 is 16 residues. The CDR3 region is CASSYSKTGKIAEAFF. The CDR3 DNA is TGTGCCAGCAGTTACTCCAAAACAGGGAAAATAGCTGAAGCTTTCTTT.

The chain combines TRBV20-1 with TRBJ2-1; 9 bases map to TRBD1. CDR1 DFQATT and CDR2 SNEGSKA come from the germline V gene (reference sequence). This CDR3 spans 14 amino acids. The V and J ends lost 6 bases and 5 bases, in that order; junction bases with no gene match: 8. The CDR3 region has the DNA TGCAGTGCCACGCCGGGACAGGGAAACAATGAGCAGTTCTTC. Translated, it gives CSATPGQGNNEQFF.

CDR3: CSAPGGGSNQPQHF. CDR3 DNA: TGCAGTGCTCCCGGGGGCGGGAGCAATCAGCCCCAGCATTTT. The V and J genes are TRBV20-1 and TRBJ1-5; weak D call: TRBD1 (6 bases). Germline values: CDR1 DFQATT, CDR2 SNEGSKA (reference sequence). The V end was cut by 5 bases, the J end by 1 base, with 12 bases between. This CDR3 spans 14 amino acids.

The CDR3 spells CASSQAGYGYTF. Here the CDR3 DNA reads TGTGCCAGCAGCCAAGCGGGCTATGGCTACACCTTC. J is TRBJ1-2 and V is TRBV14, with D unresolved. Germline V CDR1 and CDR2: SGHDN, FVKESK. The germline V and J ends were trimmed by 1 base and 4 bases, with 4 bases remaining between them. This CDR3 is built from 12 residues.

This clonotype occurred a few times. The rearrangement joins TRBV27 to TRBJ1-5; possibly TRBD1 for D (5 bases). V lost 7 bases, J lost 5 bases, and 12 bases lay in between. Germline CDR1 and CDR2: MNHEY and SMNVEV (reference sequence). The CDR3 is 13 residues long. CDR3 in amino acids: CASTQGWDQPQHF. The CDR3 DNA follows: TGTGCCAGCACTCAGGGTTGGGATCAGCCCCAGCATTTT.

V is TRBV30 and J is TRBJ1-5; 7 bases match TRBD1. The V segment lost 1 base and the J segment 5 bases; nucleotides outside the gene matches: 5. CDR1 and CDR2 from the germline V gene are GTSNPN and SVGIG (reference sequence). The CDR3 totals 14 residues. CDR3 nucleotides: TGTGCCTGGAGTGGGGACAGCCCCTATCAGCCCCAGCATTTT. It translates to CAWSGDSPYQPQHF.

This rearrangement joins TRBV14 to TRBJ2-1; 8 nucleotides agree with TRBD1. The CDR3 contains 16 residues. With V trimmed by 4 bases and J by 3 bases, 8 bases remained unmatched. Germline values: CDR1 SGHDN, CDR2 FVKESK. The CDR3 is CASSPQGDRYYNEQFF. As DNA, the CDR3 is TGTGCCAGCAGCCCTCAAGGGGACAGGTACTACAATGAGCAGTTCTTC.

V and J are TRBV2 and TRBJ2-7; D might be TRBD1 (5 bases). Germline assignment: CDR1 SNHLY and CDR2 FYNNEI. The ends were cut back, 6 bases at V and 3 bases at J, with 21 bases in the middle. CDR3 length equals 16 residues. CDR3 region: CASRRQGATALYEQYF. The CDR3 coding sequence is TGTGCCAGCAGGAGGCAGGGCGCTACCGCTCTCTACGAGCAGTACTTC.

The chain employs TRBV19 and TRBJ2-2; maybe TRBD1 (6 bases). Trimming shortened V by 3 bases and J by 6 bases, and 14 bases separated the two germline ends. This CDR3 is 15 amino acids long. CDR1 and CDR2 (germline): LNHDA, SQIVND (reference sequence). CDR3 residues: CASSIDRLLAGELFF. The CDR3 DNA reads as TGTGCCAGTAGTATTGACAGGCTCCTCGCCGGGGAGCTGTTTTTT.

The chain joins TRBV7-8 to TRBJ1-4; D is possibly TRBD1 (6 bases). Trimming stripped 4 bases from V and 11 bases from J, with 20 bases between. The CDR3 is 15 residues long. Germline CDR1 and CDR2: SGHVS and FQNEAQ. DNA of the CDR3: TGTGCCAGCAGCTCACCGACAGGCCTAGGTGGTAAACTGTTTTTT. Translating gives CASSSPTGLGGKLFF.

The chain has TRBV20-1 and TRBJ2-1; tentative D call: TRBD2 (5 bases). This CDR3 spans 16 amino acids. Germline loops: CDR1 DFQATT, CDR2 SNEGSKA (reference sequence). V lost 0 bases and J 3 bases, leaving 15 bases between the germline ends. The CDR3 sequence is CSARENRREFYNEQFF. The CDR3 region has the DNA TGCAGTGCTAGAGAGAATCGCCGGGAATTCTACAATGAGCAGTTCTTC.

This chain uses TRBV20-1 with TRBJ2-4; D is uncertain. Trimming took off 0 bases at V and 2 bases at J, with 11 bases between the two ends. Germline V gives CDR1 DFQATT, CDR2 SNEGSKA (reference sequence). The CDR3 is 15 amino acids. The CDR3 sequence: CSAREGRVPKNIQYF. The CDR3 coding sequence is TGCAGTGCTAGAGAAGGTCGGGTCCCCAAAAACATTCAGTACTTC.

J is TRBJ1-2 and V is TRBV19, with 8 bases that match TRBD1. The CDR3 extends over 15 amino acids. Germline CDR1 and CDR2: LNHDA and SQIVND (reference sequence). With V trimmed by 3 bases and J by 2 bases, 5 bases remained unmatched. The chain's CDR3 is CASSIPGQENYGYTF. The CDR3 DNA follows: TGTGCCAGTAGTATCCCGGGACAGGAGAACTATGGCTACACCTTC.

The rearrangement joins TRBV7-6 to TRBJ1-1; maybe TRBD1 (6 bases). The CDR3 extends over 17 amino acids. Per germline, CDR1 SGHVS and CDR2 FNYEAQ. The V end lost 5 bases, the J end lost 3 bases, and 22 bases lay between the germline ends. CDR3 amino acids: CASSLFGLAGTYTEAFF. For the CDR3, the DNA is TGTGCCAGCAGCCTTTTTGGCTTGGCAGGGACATACACTGAAGCTTTCTTT.

The chain joins TRBV20-1 to TRBJ2-1; 7 bases map to TRBD1. The DNA end lines up better with TRBJ2-7; the J call may be wrong. The CDR3 sequence is 13 residues long. CDR1 and CDR2 from the germline V gene are DFQATT and SNEGSKA (reference sequence). CDR3 sequence (DNA): TGCAGTGCGACCCCGGGACAGATTTACGAGCAGTACTTC. This gives the protein CSATPGQIYEQYF.

The chain couples TRBV19 to TRBJ1-1; tentatively, D is TRBD1 (6 bases). V lost 6 bases, J lost 0 bases, and 11 bases lay in between. In germline, CDR1 is LNHDA, CDR2 SQIVND (reference sequence). There are 14 residues in the CDR3. The CDR3 loop reads CASRNRVMNTEAFF. DNA of the CDR3: TGTGCCAGTAGGAACAGGGTTATGAACACTGAAGCTTTCTTT.